A single sample gave rise to the 25 T cell receptor beta chains below, sequenced in a study of T cells generated in artificial thymic organoids. Organoids aggregated human HSPCs with DLL1-transduced murine MS5 stromal cells. Residual T cells were removed by FACS sorting CD34+CD3- progenitor cells before seeding the organoids. For these TCRs, the target antigens are not known. Separate semi-nested PCRs amplified TCRalpha and TCRbeta libraries using constant-region reverse primers in TRAC or TRBC. TCRdb processed the 5' RACE reads anew with MiXCR; each CDR3 protein has one entry. The table has over 5,000 distinct CDR3 sequences, less than 30% seen once. Sequenced: naive CD8+ T cells grown in artificial thymic organoids from cord blood stem and progenitor cells. Noted subset: CD3+TCRalphabeta+CD8SP T cells; for blood, CD45RO-CCR7+ naive CD8+ T cells. The receptors come from a human donor who gave cord blood stem cells for thymic organoid culture, a cardiac surgery patient who gave postnatal thymus, or a blood donor (not recorded which).

By frequency in the sample, this clonotype is medium-sized. V and J are TRBV4-3 and TRBJ2-1; no definite D call. Germline V CDR1 and CDR2: LGHNA, YSLEER. Trimming pared 2 bases from V and 2 bases from J, leaving 13 bases between. This CDR3 has 16 amino acids. CDR3 amino acids: CASSQFSSGAYNEQFF. The CDR3 nucleotides are TGCGCCAGCAGCCAATTTTCTAGTGGGGCCTACAATGAGCAGTTCTTC.

Judged by abundance, this clonotype is medium-sized. V is TRBV6-5 and J is TRBJ2-1; TRBD1 is a possible D gene (5 bases). Trimming took off 0 bases at V and 2 bases at J, with 8 bases between the two ends. The CDR3 sequence is 15 residues long. Germline-derived CDR1 and CDR2 are MNHEY and SVGAGI. CDR3 nucleotide sequence: TGTGCCAGCAGTTACTCCCTAGGGGCCTACAATGAGCAGTTCTTC. This sequence encodes CASSYSLGAYNEQFF.

This clonotype is termed medium-sized. V is TRBV20-1 and J is TRBJ2-3, with D perhaps TRBD1 (6 bases). Germline CDR1 and CDR2: DFQATT and SNEGSKA (reference sequence). Trimming stripped 3 bases from V and 1 base from J, with 17 bases between. This CDR3 comprises 16 residues. CDR3 in DNA: TGCAGTGCTAGTCATGTTTTCACAGGGTGCACAGATACGCAGTATTTT. Its protein is CSASHVFTGCTDTQYF.

This clonotype qualifies as medium-sized. The V gene is TRBV4-2, the J gene TRBJ2-4; 10 bases are shared with TRBD2. The V gene end was trimmed by 0 bases and the J gene end by 0 bases; junction bases not matched to a gene: 2. Germline CDR1 LGHNA, CDR2 YNFKEQ. The CDR3 extends over 17 amino acids. The CDR3 region is CASSQDRLAGAKNIQYF. CDR3 DNA sequence: TGTGCCAGCAGCCAAGACCGACTAGCGGGAGCCAAAAACATTCAGTACTTC.

Sample share makes this clonotype medium-sized (0.01 to 0.1%). The chain couples TRBV6-2 or TRBV6-3 to TRBJ1-4, with 7 bases lining up with TRBD1. Germline V gives CDR1 MNHEY, CDR2 SVGEGT. J lost 8 bases, V lost 4 bases, and 7 bases had no gene match. CDR3 length equals 14 residues. CDR3 amino acids: CASSWGQRREKLFF. The CDR3 region has the DNA TGTGCCAGCAGTTGGGGACAGCGACGGGAAAAACTGTTTTTT.

Written as DNA, the CDR3 is TGTGCCAGCAGTTTACCCGGCCTCGAGCAGTACTTC. Translation: CASSLPGLEQYF. This chain joins TRBV27 and TRBJ2-7; D is ambiguous. Trimming took 2 bases from V and 6 from J, leaving 8 bases between them. Germline V gene lookup returns CDR1 MNHEY and CDR2 SMNVEV (reference sequence). There are 12 residues in the CDR3.

This clonotype was seen many times. This rearrangement joins TRBV12-3 or TRBV12-4 to TRBJ1-2; 8 nucleotides agree with TRBD1. This CDR3 has 13 residues. Germline trimming cut 6 bases from V and 7 bases from J; bases unmatched to any gene: 7. The CDR3 DNA is TGTGCCAGCAGAGCAGGGGGCAGGAGTGGCTACACCTTC. It is translated as CASRAGGRSGYTF.

Comment on this clonotype: A clone one base away is much larger, so this may be a read error. This likely comes from a read error, as the CDR3 has no conserved phenylalanine or tryptophan at its end. This sequence joins TRBV5-5 and TRBJ2-7; no reliable D call. Germline CDR1 and CDR2: SGHKS and YYEKEE (reference sequence). Trimming removed 4 bases at V and 0 bases at J, with 5 bases between. There are 12 residues in the CDR3. The CDR3 nucleotides are TGTGCCAGCAGCCCCGGCTCCTACGAGCAGTACCTC. This gives the protein CASSPGSYEQYL.

This clonotype showed up just a few times. A clone one base away is much larger, so this may be a read error. Here the CDR3 reads CASSSGLHNEQLF. CDR3 DNA sequence: TGTGCCAGCAGCTCGGGACTCCACAATGAGCAGCTCTTC. The chain joins TRBV11-2 to TRBJ2-1, with a tentative D call TRBD2 (6 bases). CDR1 and CDR2 (germline): SGHAT, FQNNGV. The length of the CDR3 is 13 residues.

This clonotype was detected only a few times. Just one base apart from a much larger clone, this may be a read error. The chain couples TRBV4-3 to TRBJ2-1, with D possibly being TRBD2 (5 bases). This CDR3 is 18 amino acids long. V lost 3 bases, J lost 0 bases, and 18 bases lay in between. The germline V gene has CDR1 LGHNA and CDR2 YSLEER. For the CDR3, the DNA is TGCGCCAGCAGCCATGGGAGTCGGACTCGCTGCTCCTACAATGAGCAGTTCTTC. It codes for CASSHGSRTRCSYNEQFF.

By share, this clonotype ranks as medium-sized. The chain combines TRBV5-1 with TRBJ1-1; 9 positions agree with TRBD1. There are 14 residues in the CDR3. Germline V gives CDR1 SGHRS, CDR2 YFSETQ. V lost 4 bases and J lost 4; bases outside the gene matches: 5. The CDR3 sequence is CASSLGQGFTEAFF. In DNA, the CDR3 is TGCGCCAGCAGCCTGGGACAGGGTTTCACTGAAGCTTTCTTT.

In the case of this clonotype: With a much larger clone just one base away, this may be a read error. CDR3 in amino acids: CTSSQGCQETQYF. DNA of the CDR3: TGTACCAGTAGTCAAGGGTGTCAAGAGACCCAGTACTTC. The genes are TRBV19 and TRBJ2-5, with D uncertain. This CDR3 contains 13 residues. Germline CDR1 reads LNHDA; CDR2 reads SQIVND (reference sequence).

This clonotype has only a few counts. The chain is built from TRBV4-3 and TRBJ2-2; D assignment may be TRBD1 or TRBD2 (6 bases each). Germline lookup yields CDR1 LGHNA and CDR2 YSLEER. This CDR3 comprises 16 residues. V was cut by 1 base and J by 0 bases, with 9 bases left in between. The DNA for the CDR3 is TGCGCCAGCAGCCAAGTGGAGGGGGCGAACACCGGGGAGCTGTTTTTT. Its translation: CASSQVEGANTGELFF.

By frequency in the sample, this clonotype is medium-sized (0.01 to 0.1%). The V gene is TRBV4-2, the J gene TRBJ2-3, with D possibly matching TRBD2 (5 bases). Germline V CDR1 and CDR2: LGHNA, YNFKEQ. This CDR3 has 17 residues. Trimming stripped 0 bases from V and 1 base from J, with 14 bases between. CDR3 in DNA: TGTGCCAGCAGCCAAGACCCCCCCTTGCGGGGCACAGATACGCAGTATTTT. Amino acids: CASSQDPPLRGTDTQYF.

This clonotype is termed medium-sized. The rearrangement links TRBV4-3 to TRBJ2-1; 7 bases align to TRBD2. The CDR3 has 19 residues. Germline CDR1 and CDR2: LGHNA and YSLEER. Trimming took 0 bases from V and 6 from J; bases not matched to a gene: 17. This CDR3 is CASSQDWSYRTRNRNEQFF. Written as DNA, the CDR3 is TGCGCCAGCAGCCAAGATTGGAGTTACAGGACTAGAAACCGCAATGAGCAGTTCTTC.

This clonotype is categorized as medium-sized. The V call is TRBV7-9, the J call TRBJ2-3; 7 bases line up with TRBD2. Trimming removed 8 bases from V and 3 bases from J; junction bases left unmatched: 5. In germline, CDR1 is SEHNR, CDR2 FQNEAQ (reference sequence). This CDR3 comprises 13 residues. CDR3: CASGRRGTDTQYF. The CDR3 DNA reads TGTGCCAGCGGCCGGCGGGGGACAGATACGCAGTATTTT.

V and J are TRBV2 and TRBJ1-6; D is uncertain. V lost 5 bases to trimming and J lost 10 bases, with 12 bases between them. Germline V gives CDR1 SNHLY, CDR2 FYNNEI. CDR3 length: 13 amino acids. CDR3 amino acids: CASSWVTGSPLHF. The CDR3 nucleotides read TGTGCCAGCAGTTGGGTAACGGGCTCACCCCTCCACTTT.

Judged by abundance, this clonotype is medium-sized. This chain links TRBV18 with TRBJ1-6; D gene ambiguous. The CDR3 covers 15 residues. Germline CDR1 is KGHSH and CDR2 is LQKENI. The V and J ends lost 2 bases and 7 bases respectively, with 12 bases between them. The CDR3 nucleotides are TGTGCCAGCTCACCATCCCCATTCGGAAATTCACCCCTCCACTTT. This codes for CASSPSPFGNSPLHF.

This clonotype is medium-sized in the sample. V gene TRBV28 combines with J gene TRBJ1-1, with D uncertain. The CDR3 contains 12 residues. With 6 bases removed from V and 0 bases from J, the gap between germline ends came to 5 bases. Germline values: CDR1 MDHEN, CDR2 SYDVKM. The DNA of the CDR3 is TGTGCCAGCAGCCCCATGAACACTGAAGCTTTCTTT. This encodes CASSPMNTEAFF.

This clonotype occurred a few times. A much bigger clone sits one base away, suggesting this may be a read error. The genes are TRBV7-9 and TRBJ2-6; TRBD1 might be the D (6 bases). Germline values: CDR1 SEHNR, CDR2 FQNEAQ (reference sequence). The CDR3 totals 17 residues. DNA of the CDR3: TGTGCCAGCAGTTTTTTTACAGGGAGCTCTGGGGCCATCGTCCTGACTTTC. It yields the protein CASSFFTGSSGAIVLTF. Complete variable domain (other parts from reference TRBV7-9 and TRBJ2-6): DTGVSQNPRHKITKRGQNVTFRCDPISEHNRLYWYRQTLGQGPEFLTYFQNEAQLEKSRLLSDRFSAERPKGSFSTLEIQRTEQGDSAMYLCASSFFTGSSGAIVLTFGAGSRLTVL.

Comments on this clonotype: One end of the junction fails to match germline, which may point to a read error. The gene calls are TRBV28 and TRBJ2-5; weak D call: TRBD2 (6 bases). This CDR3 contains 16 residues. CDR1 is MDHEN, CDR2 SYDVKM, per germline. CDR3 loop: CAGSFRPGLLQETQYF. CDR3 sequence (DNA): TGTGCCGGCAGTTTCCGCCCGGGACTCTTACAAGAGACCCAGTACTTC.

The count of this clonotype is one. The chain joins TRBV11-2 to TRBJ2-2; TRBD2 aligns across 7 bases. Germline loops: CDR1 SGHAT, CDR2 FQNNGV. This CDR3 comprises 17 residues. J lost 6 bases, V lost 3 bases, and 13 bases had no gene match. The CDR3 DNA is TGTGCCAGCAGCTTTCCCGTGCGCGGGGGAAAGGCCGGGGAGCTGTTTTTT. As protein: CASSFPVRGGKAGELFF.

As to this clonotype: A much larger clone lies one base from this, so it may be a read error. The chain uses TRBV20-1 and TRBJ2-7; 7 bases agree with TRBD1. The CDR3 is 13 residues long. The germline CDR1 and CDR2 sequences are DFQATT and SNEGSKA (reference sequence). This CDR3 is CSAREGAAYGQYF. Written as DNA, the CDR3 is TGCAGTGCAAGAGAGGGGGCTGCATACGGGCAGTACTTC.

Sample share makes this clonotype medium-sized (0.01 to 0.1%). The genes are TRBV28 and TRBJ2-7, with TRBD1 matching over 10 bases. CDR1 MDHEN and CDR2 SYDVKM come from the germline V gene. After removal of 6 bases from V and 6 bases from J, the junction contained 20 bases not matched to a gene. The CDR3 loop spans 18 amino acids. The CDR3 loop is CASRASFLGPGQGSEQYF. The CDR3 bases are TGTGCCAGCAGGGCTTCGTTTCTGGGACCGGGACAGGGGTCCGAGCAGTACTTC.

V usage is TRBV7-8 and J usage is TRBJ2-2; 12 positions agree with TRBD2. Trimming took 3 bases from V and 0 from J; bases not matched to a gene: 5. Germline CDR1 is SGHVS and CDR2 is FQNEAQ. The CDR3 is 18 amino acids. CDR3 DNA: TGTGCCAGCAGCTTTACTAGCGGGGGGTACGCGAACACCGGGGAGCTGTTTTTT. It specifies CASSFTSGGYANTGELFF. The whole variable domain, remainder taken from reference TRBV7-8 and TRBJ2-2, is GAGVSQSPRYKVAKRGQDVALRCDPISGHVSLFWYQQALGQGPEFLTYFQNEAQLDKSGLPSDRFFAERPEGSVSTLKIQRTQQEDSAVYLCASSFTSGGYANTGELFFGEGSRLTVL.